This note documents a single TCR beta chain sequence. Its antigen is unknown. The data are from a study of monozygotic twins with inflammatory bowel disease. General study points: Support was lacking for any single strong IBD-associated signal or clonotype.

The CDR3 contains 16 residues. Germline V gene lookup returns CDR1 SGHNT and CDR2 YENEEA. Following a re-call of the 5' RACE reads, TCRdb has one entry per CDR3 protein and lacks DNA. The sample data list 160,000 or so distinct CDR3 sequences. Every single donor had an approximately 2.7 ml blood sample drawn. Investigators extracted total RNA from whole blood and did not sort T cells. The receptor was derived from a human donor with ulcerative colitis or Crohn's disease, or a healthy co-twin of an affected twin (not recorded which). V and J are TRBV11-3 and TRBJ2-1. Sequenced input: blood. CDR3 residues: CASSLAYSKNYNEQFF.